This T cell receptor beta chain was captured by sequencing in a study of CD8+ T cells in alopecia areata. The study, taken as a whole, reports: There were many expanded lesional clones persisting in scalp and blood during tofacitinib.

As the sequencing template, cDNA was produced by extracting RNA and reverse transcribing it. Some clones are missing from TCRdb's copy, which holds only in-frame ones; the method was immunoSEQ multiplex PCR. The table shows 150,000 to 200,000 clones, with less than 65% occurring only once. As to treatment: oral pan-JAK inhibitor, 5-10 mg twice daily. Peripheral blood and lesional scalp punch biopsies came from alopecia areata patients. The CDR3 contains 18 residues. Deletions cut 1 base from V and 6 bases from J, with 21 bases between. Germline assignment: CDR1 LGHNA and CDR2 YSLEER. Turning to this clone: Its antigen remains unknown.

Here the sequenced sample was CD4+ T cells sorted from blood, taken at week 24, from a patient treated with tofacitinib. This chain uses TRBV4-3 with TRBJ2-2, with D possibly matching TRBD1 (8 bases). The source is a human donor with alopecia areata. Here the CDR3 reads CASSQGRPRQGRAGELFF. The DNA for the CDR3 is TGCGCCAGCAGCCAAGGGCGTCCAAGACAGGGGAGGGCCGGGGAGCTGTTTTTT.